This T cell receptor beta chain was captured by sequencing in a study of spatial heterogeneity in lung cancer. Study background: Counts of TCR transcripts in tumor regions correlated strongly with a T cell module score (derived from matched bulk RNA-seq). The average appearance count of each unique TCR and UMI combination in raw reads was more than ten. Study-level findings and limits: Expanded intratumoral alpha and beta TCR counts tracked tumor mutation counts.

This clonotype was found many times. Its antigen is unknown. The junction differs from germline at one of its ends, possibly a read error. TCRdb ran MiXCR on the 5' RACE reads and lists one entry per CDR3 protein. The repertoire holds about 100,000 distinct CDR3 sequences, with around 4.3% as singletons. This CDR3 is 14 amino acids long. Per germline, CDR1 MNHNY and CDR2 SVGAGI (reference sequence). Time point noted: sample taken at primary tumor resection. The donor population consisted of more than 55 patients with untreated, early-stage non-small cell lung cancer. This receptor was identified in a male donor with early-stage non-small cell lung cancer. The chain is built from TRBV6-6 and TRBJ1-5; D is uncertain. The specimen was lung tumor tissue, collected at surgery. The DNA of the CDR3 is TGCTCCCGCGGGCCTGGAAATCTCAATCAGCCCCAGCATTTT. Its protein product is CSRGPGNLNQPQHF.